This entry is about one T cell receptor (beta chain). Its antigen remains unknown. The data stem from a study of Ad26.COV2.S vaccination and SARS-CoV-2 variants. On the study more broadly: By the intramuscular route, Ad26.COV2.S was given once, or twice 56 days apart. General observations from the study: Placebo and vaccine recipients had non-spike TCR breadth that was similar. Participants in the vaccine arm had higher spike-specific TCR breadth; placebo recipients had lower.

Trimming took 4 bases from V and 3 from J; bases not matched to a gene: 4. Germline CDR1 SGHDT, CDR2 YYEEEE. The CDR3 runs to 14 residues. Measured with immunoSEQ multiplex PCR; TCRdb has only the in-frame clones, and not every one. In the table there are over 400,000 clones, 80% to 95% of which are singletons. The treatment denotes: about 20 received Ad26.COV2.S at low or high dose, single or two shots; about 5 received placebo; per-sample allocation not given. Collection of samples fell on day 63 after the first vaccine or placebo injection. This chain connects TRBV5-6 to TRBJ1-5, with 7 bases matching TRBD1. Material: peripheral blood, obtained in a trial of Ad26.COV2.S vaccine versus placebo. This TCR was recovered from a person between 18 and 65 years old who received the Ad26.COV2.S COVID-19 vaccine or a placebo. For the CDR3, the DNA is TGTGCCAGCAGCGCAGGGGGTCTCAATCAGCCCCAGCATTTT. It is translated as CASSAGGLNQPQHF.